This TCR beta chain derives from a study of blood T cell repertoires in COVID-19. Turning to the study itself: Samples came from the United States, Italy and Spain, spanning acute and convalescent COVID-19. Sources were T cells, B-cell-depleted T cells, or PBMCs; the material itself was cDNA or gDNA.

Those enrolled in Seattle joined during active infection and were followed longitudinally afterward. Original processing methods: Estimation of nucleated cell counts was performed using reference gene primer amplification. Sequencing used immunoSEQ multiplex PCR; TCRdb keeps in-frame clones, though not all of them. V, J and clone size are those of that table, while D and trimming were read from the DNA. The sample shows approximately 75,000 clones, about 86% of them seen only once. CDR1 is MDHEN and CDR2 is SYDVKM in the germline V gene. This CDR3 contains 14 residues. The V gene end was trimmed by 6 bases and the J gene end by 1 base; junction bases not matched to a gene: 2.

The V and J genes are TRBV28 and TRBJ2-1; 8 bases agree with TRBD2. Sample: peripheral blood. This receptor was obtained from a man older than 75 with COVID-19, enrolled during active disease. CDR3 sequence reads: CASRPGGSYNEQFF. In DNA, the CDR3 is TGTGCCAGCAGACCGGGGGGGTCCTACAATGAGCAGTTCTTC.